This T cell receptor (beta chain) was captured in a study of blood T cells in healthy people across ages. Together with a sample-barcoded 5' primer, a J-beta primer mix was included in a second PCR lasting about 7 to 11 cycles. TCRdb used MiXCR to reprocess the 5' RACE reads, holding one entry per CDR3 protein. The sample lists about 1.8 million distinct CDR3 sequences; around 50% were seen once. CDR3 length: 17 residues. Germline V lookup: CDR1 LGHNA, CDR2 YSLEER. Germline trimming cut 3 bases from V and 4 bases from J; bases unmatched to any gene: 13. Isolation recovered at least 7 million PBMCs from every sample. No fewer than 5.5 micrograms of total RNA were isolated from every sample.

The clonotype comes from a woman aged 40 to 50 in good health. The material sequenced was blood. The chain has TRBV4-3 and TRBJ2-3, with TRBD2 matching 7 bases. In DNA, the CDR3 is TGCGCCAGCAGCCAGATCTCAAGCGGGGTTGCGGCAGATACGCAGTATTTT. Protein sequence: CASSQISSGVAADTQYF.